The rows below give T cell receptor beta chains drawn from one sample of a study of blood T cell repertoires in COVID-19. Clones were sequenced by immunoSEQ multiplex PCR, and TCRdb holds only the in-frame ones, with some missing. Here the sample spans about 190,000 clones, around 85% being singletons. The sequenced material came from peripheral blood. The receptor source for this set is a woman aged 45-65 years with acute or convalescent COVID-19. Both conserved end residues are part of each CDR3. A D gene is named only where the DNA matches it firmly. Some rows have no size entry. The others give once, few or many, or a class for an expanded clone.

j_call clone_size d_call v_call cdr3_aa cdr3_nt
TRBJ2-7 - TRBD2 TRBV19 CASSKGLASYEQYF TGTGCCAGTAGTAAAGGACTAGCTTCCTACGAGCAGTACTTC
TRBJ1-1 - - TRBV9 CASSGDLGGYTEAFF TGTGCCAGCAGCGGGGACCTCGGGGGGTACACTGAAGCTTTCTTT
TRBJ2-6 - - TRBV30 CAWSSGGSSGANVLTF TGTGCCTGGAGTTCCGGGGGAAGCTCTGGGGCCAACGTCCTGACTTTC
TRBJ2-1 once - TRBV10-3 CAISRWSGDEQFF TGTGCCATCAGTCGATGGTCAGGGGATGAGCAGTTCTTC
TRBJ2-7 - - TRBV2 CASLGREQYF TGTGCCAGTCTAGGGAGAGAGCAGTACTTC
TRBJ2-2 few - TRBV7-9 CASSLSSGFYTGELFF TGTGCCAGCAGCCTCTCCTCAGGATTCTACACCGGGGAGCTGTTTTTT
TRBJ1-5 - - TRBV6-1 CASSDWRARGGPNQPQHF TGTGCCAGCAGTGACTGGCGAGCGCGGGGGGGACCGAATCAGCCCCAGCATTTT
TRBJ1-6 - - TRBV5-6 CASSLALHNSPLHF TGTGCCAGCAGCTTGGCTCTTCATAATTCACCCCTCCACTTT
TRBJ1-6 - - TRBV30 CASREGFNSPLHF TGTGCCTCTAGAGAGGGTTTTAATTCACCCCTCCACTTT
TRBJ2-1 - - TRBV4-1 CASSQDVWETNEQFF TGCGCCAGCAGCCAAGATGTCTGGGAGACTAATGAGCAGTTCTTC